Listed here are 13 T cell receptor beta chains from one sample, sequenced in a study of blood T cell repertoires in COVID-19. Method: immunoSEQ multiplex PCR; TCRdb's copy keeps in-frame clones and lacks some. Of under 250,000 clones in the sample, roughly 88% are singletons; the top ten hold around 3.6%. What was sequenced was PBMCs or T cells enriched from blood (not recorded which). These receptors were taken from a woman aged 30 to 39 who had been exposed to COVID-19.

The chain couples TRBV29-1 to TRBJ2-7, with TRBD2 matching 10 bases. The CDR3 loop spans 13 amino acids. V was clipped by 7 bases and J by 3 bases; unmatched bases: 6. The germline gives CDR1 SQVTM, CDR2 ANQGSEA. The CDR3 bases are TGCAGCGCCTCAGCGGGAGGGGACTACGAGCAGTACTTC. Amino acids: CSASAGGDYEQYF.

V is TRBV10-2 and J is TRBJ1-4, with TRBD1 identical over 12 bases. The CDR3 length is 14 residues. V dropped 5 bases and J dropped 13; count of bases not matched to a gene: 8. Per germline, CDR1 WSHSY and CDR2 SAAADI. CDR3 nucleotide sequence: TGCGCCAGCAGTACGGGACAGGGGGCGGTCGGACTGTTTTTT. Amino acid sequence: CASSTGQGAVGLFF.

The chain employs TRBV5-1 and TRBJ1-4; 12 nucleotides match TRBD1. The V gene's germline CDR1 is SGHRS and CDR2 YFSETQ. There are 17 residues in the CDR3. V lost 10 bases to trimming and J lost 7 bases; unmatched junction nucleotides: 17. This chain's CDR3 is CAGDLTGQGAHPEKLFF. CDR3 DNA sequence: TGCGCCGGAGATCTGACGGGACAGGGGGCTCATCCTGAAAAACTGTTTTTT.

The V gene is TRBV18, the J gene TRBJ2-7; D may be TRBD2 (5 bases). The germline gives CDR1 KGHSH, CDR2 LQKENI. The V end lost 3 bases, the J end lost 4 bases, and 7 bases lay between the germline ends. This CDR3 comprises 12 residues. CDR3 region: CASSPGGYEQYF. The CDR3 DNA reads TGTGCCAGCTCACCGGGCGGGTACGAGCAGTACTTC.

This chain uses TRBV27 with TRBJ2-1; D is possibly TRBD1 (6 bases). The CDR3 totals 16 residues. V lost 6 bases and J 5 bases, leaving 20 bases between the germline ends. Germline V gene lookup returns CDR1 MNHEY and CDR2 SMNVEV (reference sequence). DNA of the CDR3: TGTGCCAGCAGCCTTGGGGAGTACAGGGTTGACAATGAGCAGTTCTTC. It is translated as CASSLGEYRVDNEQFF.

The chain combines TRBV30 with TRBJ1-1, with D possibly matching TRBD1 (5 bases). The germline CDR1 and CDR2 sequences are GTSNPN and SVGIG (reference sequence). Trimming removed 1 base from V and 3 bases from J, with 9 bases in between. CDR3 length: 13 amino acids. CDR3 protein: CAWSEGTYTEAFF. CDR3 DNA sequence: TGTGCCTGGAGTGAGGGGACTTACACTGAAGCTTTCTTT.

The genes are TRBV12-5 and TRBJ1-6; possibly TRBD1 for D (6 bases). This CDR3 is built from 14 residues. V was clipped by 6 bases and J by 4 bases, with 10 bases between them. Germline values: CDR1 LGHNT, CDR2 FRNRAP. The CDR3 loop reads CASGPDSYNSPLHF. DNA for the CDR3: TGTGCTAGTGGCCCGGACAGTTATAATTCACCCCTCCACTTT.

The gene calls are TRBV30 and TRBJ2-3; TRBD2 agrees at 14 bases. Trimming at V came to 3 bases and at J to 10 bases, leaving 6 bases not matched to a gene. The CDR3 sequence is 14 residues long. Germline CDR1 and CDR2: GTSNPN and SVGIG (reference sequence). The CDR3 DNA sequence: TGTGCCTGGAGCCCTGGGACTAGCGGGAGTTCGCAGTATTTT. Residues: CAWSPGTSGSSQYF.

In its sample, this clone was seen a few times. This sequence joins TRBV12-2 and TRBJ2-1; TRBD2 is the table's D call and was not checked against the DNA. TRBV12-2 is listed as a pseudogene. This CDR3 contains 15 residues. CDR3: CASRLAGASLNEQFF. The DNA for the CDR3 is TGTGCAAGTCGTCTAGCGGGGGCCTCCCTCAATGAGCAGTTCTTC.

V gene TRBV5-4 combines with J gene TRBJ2-7, with 9 nucleotides matching TRBD2. This CDR3 spans 16 amino acids. V shed 0 bases and J 2 bases; nucleotides not matched to a gene: 6. Germline V gene lookup returns CDR1 SGHNT and CDR2 YYREEE (reference sequence). CDR3 sequence reads: CASSLGSGRRPYEQYF. DNA for the CDR3: TGTGCCAGCAGCTTGGGGAGCGGGAGGCGGCCCTACGAGCAGTACTTC.

This clone has only one observation. The V call is TRBV5-1, the J call TRBJ2-3, with unresolved D. The CDR3 has 17 amino acids. Germline CDR1 and CDR2: SGHRS and YFSETQ. V lost 0 bases, J lost 0 bases, and 14 bases lay in between. In DNA form, the CDR3 reads TGCGCCAGCAGCTTGGCCTTTGGCGGCTCTAGCACAGATACGCAGTATTTT. It codes for CASSLAFGGSSTDTQYF.

This rearrangement joins TRBV5-1 to TRBJ1-2; D is uncertain. Germline CDR1 is SGHRS and CDR2 is YFSETQ. V shed 0 bases and J shed 8 bases, with 11 bases lying between them. The CDR3 covers 13 residues. The CDR3 bases are TGCGCCAGCAGCTTGGCCAACGGGGAGGGCTACACCTTC. This translates into CASSLANGEGYTF.

The chain couples TRBV9 to TRBJ1-2; 12 bases are shared with TRBD1. The CDR3 extends over 16 amino acids. V gave up 0 bases and J gave up 8 bases; unmatched junction bases: 8. Germline CDR1 reads SGDLS; CDR2 reads YYNGEE. CDR3 bases: TGTGCCAGCAGCGTAGAACCGGGACAGGGGGCGTGGGGCTACACCTTC. This encodes CASSVEPGQGAWGYTF.